The 11 T cell receptor beta chains listed next were all sequenced from one sample in a study of blood T cells in healthy people across ages. Combining a sample-barcoded 5' primer with a J-beta primer mix, a second PCR ran for roughly 6 to 12 cycles. From the 5' RACE reads, TCRdb called clonotypes with MiXCR, one entry per CDR3 protein. The sample carries about 700,000 distinct CDR3 sequences, about 30% recorded once. Sequenced input: blood. The origin of the receptors is a woman of 80 years or more in good health.

Note on this clonotype: This may arise from a read error, as a much more abundant clone is one base away. The chain joins TRBV5-1 to TRBJ1-2; no reliable D call. Germline assignment: CDR1 SGHRS and CDR2 YFSETQ. The CDR3 consists of 15 residues. Trimming cost V 0 bases and J 2 bases, with 11 bases left between them. The CDR3 sequence is CASSLAGNGNYGYTF. Here the CDR3 DNA reads TGCGCCAGCAGCTTGGCCGGCAACGGCAACTATGGCTACACCTTC.

This clonotype was found a few times. Sequence at one end of the junction differs from germline and may be a read error. The chain employs TRBV7-8 and TRBJ2-6, with D perhaps TRBD1 (5 bases). This CDR3 has 14 amino acids. The V gene's germline CDR1 is SGHVS and CDR2 FQNEAQ. The CDR3 nucleotides are TGTGCCAGCAGCTTAACCTCTGGGGCCAACGTCCGGACTTTC. As protein: CASSLTSGANVRTF.

The table lists this clonotype with many counts. The V call is TRBV7-8, the J call TRBJ2-3, with TRBD2 identical over 8 bases. Losses at the gene ends were 2 bases for V and 5 bases for J; bases not matched to a gene: 21. Germline-derived CDR1 and CDR2 are SGHVS and FQNEAQ. The CDR3 totals 20 residues. CDR3 amino acids: CASSLRLTVGQRGLGDTQYF. The CDR3 region has the DNA TGTGCCAGCAGCTTACGCCTAACCGTGGGTCAGCGGGGGCTCGGAGATACGCAGTATTTT.

Ten or more counts support this clonotype. The chain links TRBV29-1 to TRBJ1-1, with D uncertain. CDR1 is SQVTM and CDR2 is ANQGSEA in the germline V gene. The CDR3 length is 12 residues. Trimming left V 5 bases short and J 0 bases short, with 7 bases between. For the CDR3, the DNA is TGCAGCGTTATCGGGGTGAACACTGAAGCTTTCTTT. Amino acids: CSVIGVNTEAFF.

This clonotype was recorded a few times. This rearrangement joins TRBV20-1 to TRBJ1-5, with D hard to call. Germline CDR1 DFQATT, CDR2 SNEGSKA (reference sequence). This CDR3 spans 14 amino acids. V was shortened by 3 bases and J by 8 bases, with 17 bases between the two germline ends. The CDR3 nucleotides are TGCAGTGCTAGGGGTGGCATCGGCAAGGAGCCCCAGCATTTT. Translating gives CSARGGIGKEPQHF.

As for this clonotype: Mismatch with germline at one junction end may stem from a read error. The rearrangement uses TRBV5-5 and TRBJ2-4; TRBD2 matches 11 bases. The CDR3 length is 17 residues. Germline V gene lookup returns CDR1 SGHKS and CDR2 YYEKEE (reference sequence). CDR3 protein: CAGSGRLTSGGQNIQYF. DNA of the CDR3: TGTGCCGGCAGCGGGCGGCTAACTAGCGGGGGACAAAACATTCAGTACTTC.

This clonotype was counted a few times. V gene TRBV20-1 combines with J gene TRBJ1-3; D ambiguous. CDR1 and CDR2 (germline): DFQATT, SNEGSKA (reference sequence). The V and J ends lost 4 bases and 2 bases respectively, with 6 bases between them. The CDR3 extends over 12 amino acids. The CDR3 DNA follows: TGCAGTGCTACTCGTACTGGAAACACCATATATTTT. Protein sequence: CSATRTGNTIYF.

This clonotype was seen at least ten times. The J gene is TRBJ2-3, the V gene TRBV7-2; TRBD2 aligns across 9 bases. This CDR3 is built from 15 residues. V was pared by 3 bases and J by 3 bases, with 4 bases of the junction left unmatched. CDR1 and CDR2 (germline): SGHTA, FQGNSA. The CDR3, as DNA: TGTGCCAGCAGCTTGAGCGGGGGGAAAACAGATACGCAGTATTTT. This gives the protein CASSLSGGKTDTQYF.

This clonotype appeared once. The chain is built from TRBV10-3 and TRBJ2-5, with 8 bases matching TRBD1. Germline V CDR1 and CDR2: ENHRY, SYGVKD. The CDR3 spans 16 residues. J lost 1 base, V lost 8 bases, and 12 bases had no gene match. CDR3 bases: TGTGCCATCGGATCCCGGAGGACAGGGACCCAAGAGACCCAGTACTTC. It codes for CAIGSRRTGTQETQYF.

As for this clonotype: An end of the junction does not agree with germline; a read error may underlie this. The V call is TRBV4-2, the J call TRBJ2-7, with unresolved D. Judging by the DNA end, TRBJ2-5 fits better; the J call may be wrong. Per germline, CDR1 LGHNA and CDR2 YNFKEQ. The CDR3 is 14 residues long. Written as DNA, the CDR3 is TGTGTCAGCAGCCAAGATGGGCTACAAGAGACCCAGTACTTC. Residues: CVSSQDGLQETQYF.

The rearrangement links TRBV9 to TRBJ1-4, with no clear D. Germline V lookup: CDR1 SGDLS, CDR2 YYNGEE. The CDR3 is 16 amino acids. Between the trimmed V and J ends, which lost 4 bases and 7 bases, there was a span of 20 bases. The CDR3 is CASSPRLGPGSEKLFF. The CDR3 DNA reads TGTGCCAGCAGCCCGAGGCTTGGGCCGGGATCTGAAAAACTGTTTTTT.